This entry features one T cell receptor (beta chain) sequence. The record originates from a study of blood T cell repertoires in COVID-19. Study background: Acute and convalescent COVID-19 samples came from the United States, Italy and Spain. In each case, the material was cDNA or gDNA derived from T cells, B-cell-depleted T cells, or PBMCs.

The CDR3 spans 14 residues. Germline values: CDR1 MNHEY, CDR2 SMNVEV (reference sequence). The germline V and J ends were trimmed by 4 bases and 6 bases, with 13 bases remaining between them. Measured with immunoSEQ multiplex PCR; TCRdb has only the in-frame clones, and not every one. The sample lists tens of thousands of clones; around 91% were seen once. In Seattle, patients joined the study during active infection and were tracked longitudinally. This TCR came from a man aged 18 to 30 with COVID-19, enrolled during active disease. V usage is TRBV27 and J usage is TRBJ2-1; tentative D call: TRBD2 (5 bases). Material for sequencing was peripheral blood. The CDR3 nucleotides read TGTGCCAGCAGTTCAAACACCCGGGGCAATGAGCAGTTCTTC. Amino acids: CASSSNTRGNEQFF.